This T cell receptor (beta chain) was sequenced in a study of T cells in localized non-small cell lung cancer. Study results and limitations: Without multi-region sequencing, intratumor heterogeneity could not be excluded. It was uninvolved adjacent lung that showed the highest T cell clonality, exceeding tumor. Increased T cell density in blood showed an association with longer overall survival. A median of around 60 clones ranked among the top 100 in tumor appeared in adjacent lung.

Clones were read by immunoSEQ multiplex PCR, and TCRdb kept only the in-frame ones, dropping some. Here the sample spans just under 80,000 clones, approximately 80% being singletons. The CDR3 is 17 amino acids. Germline CDR1 is SGHTA and CDR2 is FQGNSA. V shed 1 base and J 0 bases; nucleotides not matched to a gene: 7. Regarding this clone: What it binds is not known.

The sequence was collected from a female donor of 60 years or more with stage I lung adenocarcinoma. V and J are TRBV7-2 and TRBJ2-7, with 9 bases aligning to TRBD2. The sample consisted of peripheral blood, taken before any cancer treatment. Here the CDR3 reads CASSLVPSGILSYEQYF. The CDR3 nucleotides are TGTGCCAGCAGCTTAGTCCCTAGCGGGATTCTCTCCTACGAGCAGTACTTC. Based on the CDR3 plus reference TRBV7-2 and TRBJ2-7, the full variable domain is GAGVSQSPSNKVTEKGKDVELRCDPISGHTALYWYRQSLGQGLEFLIYFQGNSAPDKSGLPSDRFSAERTGGSVSTLTIQRTQQEDSAVYLCASSLVPSGILSYEQYFGPGTRLTVT.